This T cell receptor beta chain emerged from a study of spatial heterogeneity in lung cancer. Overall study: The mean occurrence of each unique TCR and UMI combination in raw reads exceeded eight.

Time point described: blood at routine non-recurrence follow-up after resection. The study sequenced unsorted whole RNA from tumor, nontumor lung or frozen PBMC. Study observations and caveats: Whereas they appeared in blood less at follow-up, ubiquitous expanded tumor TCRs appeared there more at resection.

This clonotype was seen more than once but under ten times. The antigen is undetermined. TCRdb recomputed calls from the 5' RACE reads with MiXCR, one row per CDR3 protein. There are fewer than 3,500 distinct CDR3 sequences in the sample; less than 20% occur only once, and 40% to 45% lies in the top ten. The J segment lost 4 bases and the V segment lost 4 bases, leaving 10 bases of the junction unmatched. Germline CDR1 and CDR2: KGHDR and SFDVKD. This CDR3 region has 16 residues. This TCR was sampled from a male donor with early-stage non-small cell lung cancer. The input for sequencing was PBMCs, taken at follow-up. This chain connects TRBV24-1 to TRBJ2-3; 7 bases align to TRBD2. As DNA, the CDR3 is TGTGCCACCAGTGACCCCAGCGGGACGGTAGCAGATACGCAGTATTTT. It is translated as CATSDPSGTVADTQYF.